A single sample is the source of the 13 T cell receptor beta chains below, sequenced in a study of T cell clonality in common variable immunodeficiency. The data were produced by immunoSEQ multiplex PCR, yet TCRdb's version contains in-frame clones alone and is incomplete. This sample comprises around 45,000 clones, none seen once only. Specimen: peripheral blood mononuclear cells. All receptors come from a person aged 18-70 years in good health.

This clone was seen ten or more times. The missing CDR3 end, 3 residues past where the read stops, is filled in from the germline J gene. The chain couples TRBV5-1 to TRBJ1-1, with 10 bases that match TRBD1. Germline V gives CDR1 SGHRS, CDR2 YFSETQ. This CDR3 spans 16 amino acids. The trim removed 0 bases at V and 0 bases at J, leaving 2 bases unmatched. CDR3 sequence reads: CASSLGQGAMNTEAFF. The covered CDR3 bases are TGCGCCAGCAGCTTGGGACAGGGGGCGATGAACACTGAA.

This clone was seen many times. The missing CDR3 end, 3 residues past where the read stops, is filled in from the germline J gene. The chain joins TRBV6-2 or TRBV6-3 to TRBJ1-1; perhaps TRBD1 as D (6 bases). Trimming cost V 0 bases and J 5 bases, with 10 bases left between them. The CDR3 runs 14 residues. The V gene's germline CDR1 is MNHEY and CDR2 SVGEGT. The sequenced part of the CDR3 DNA is TGTGCCAGCAGTTACTCGAATAGGGGGACTGAA. It codes for CASSYSNRGTE. The entire CDR3 protein reads CASSYSNRGTEAFF.

The table lists this clone with many counts. The read terminates 3 residues before the CDR3 end, so the remaining end is supplied by the germline J gene. The V and J genes are TRBV11-3 and TRBJ2-5; no clear D gene. The CDR3 sequence is 15 residues long. Trimming removed 0 bases from V and 5 bases from J, with 13 bases in between. CDR1 and CDR2 (germline): SGHNT, YENEEA. The sequenced part of the CDR3 DNA is TGTGCCAGCAGCTTAGATGCTAGGTTGCGGGAGACC. Its translation: CASSLDARLRET. The whole CDR3 sequence is CASSLDARLRETQYF.

This clone was counted at least ten times. Read data end 3 residues before the CDR3 end; the end is taken from the germline J gene. The chain joins TRBV7-2 to TRBJ2-1; 9 nucleotides agree with TRBD2. The J segment lost 4 bases and the V segment lost 0 bases, leaving 7 bases of the junction unmatched. This CDR3 has 17 residues. Germline values: CDR1 SGHTA, CDR2 FQGNSA. CDR3 sequence reads: CASSLAGGRAPYNEQFF. The DNA read from the CDR3 is TGTGCCAGCAGCTTAGCCGGCGGGAGGGCCCCTTACAATGAG.

This clone appeared many times. The DNA ends 3 residues before the CDR3 does, and the rest of the CDR3 is filled in from the germline J gene. The rearrangement uses TRBV6-2 or TRBV6-3 and TRBJ1-1, with D perhaps matching TRBD1 (5 bases). The germline V and J ends were trimmed by 5 bases and 0 bases, with 10 bases remaining between them. Germline CDR1 MNHEY, CDR2 SVGEGT. The CDR3 has 14 residues. Partial CDR3 DNA: TGTGCCAGCAGTCACCAGGGTTTGAACACTGAA. Translating gives CASSHQGLNTE. The entire CDR3 is CASSHQGLNTEAFF.

This clone has ten or more counts. With the read ending 3 residues before the CDR3 end, the germline J gene is used to fill in that end. This chain joins TRBV2 and TRBJ1-3, with TRBD1 as a possible D gene (5 bases). This CDR3 has 16 amino acids. CDR1 is SNHLY, CDR2 FYNNEI, per germline. Deletions cut 8 bases from V and 0 bases from J, with 17 bases between. The DNA read from the CDR3 is TGTGCCAGCGTGGGGCTGACAGCCTCCTCTGGAAACACC. Amino acids: CASVGLTASSGNT. In full, the CDR3 is CASVGLTASSGNTIYF.

This clone was picked up many times. From the germline J gene comes the end of the CDR3, since the read stops 3 residues before it. The V and J genes are TRBV12-3 or TRBV12-4 and TRBJ1-5, with 11 bases that match TRBD1. This CDR3 spans 14 amino acids. V lost 7 bases to trimming and J lost 6 bases; unmatched junction nucleotides: 5. The DNA read from the CDR3 is TGTGCCAGCAATGGACAGGGGGCAGGTCAGCCC. Translating gives CASNGQGAGQP. The entire CDR3 reads CASNGQGAGQPQHF.

In the case of this clone: The CDR3 end lies 3 residues beyond the end of the read and is filled in from the germline J gene. The chain employs TRBV11-3 and TRBJ2-1, with D possibly TRBD2 on 6 matching bases. Trimming stripped 2 bases from V and 3 bases from J, with 11 bases between. CDR3 length: 15 residues. Germline CDR1 reads SGHNT; CDR2 reads YENEEA. CDR3: CASSLPGEIYNEQFF. CDR3 DNA, as far as it was read: TGTGCCAGCAGCTTACCGGGGGAGATCTACAATGAG. Using reference TRBV11-3 and TRBJ2-1 for the parts outside the CDR3, the full variable domain is EAGVVQSPRYKIIEKKQPVAFWCNPISGHNTLYWYLQNLGQGPELLIRYENEEAVDDSQLPKDRFSAERLKGVDSTLKIQPAELGDSAVYLCASSLPGEIYNEQFFGPGTRLTVL.

The table lists this clone with many counts. The CDR3 end falls 3 residues outside the read, so it is completed with the germline J gene. The chain recombines TRBV5-1 with TRBJ2-3; 7 bases are shared with TRBD1. Trimming cost V 2 bases and J 3 bases; bases outside gene matches: 3. Germline CDR1 reads SGHRS; CDR2 reads YFSETQ. The CDR3 is made up of 14 amino acids. The sequenced CDR3 bases are TGCGCCAGCAGCTTTGACAGGGCTACAGATACG. Translated: CASSFDRATDT. The whole CDR3 protein reads CASSFDRATDTQYF.

Many counts were recorded for this clone. The read finishes 3 residues shy of the CDR3 end, and the germline J gene is used to complete it. The genes are TRBV20-1 and TRBJ2-5; D might be TRBD2 (6 bases). CDR1 is DFQATT and CDR2 is SNEGSKA in the germline V gene (reference sequence). V lost 3 bases and J 2 bases, leaving 7 bases between the germline ends. The CDR3 has 12 amino acids. The CDR3 is CSARRGQETQYF. The CDR3 DNA, read in part, is TGCAGTGCTAGGCGGGGACAAGAGACC.

The sample holds a few counts of this clone. The read stops 3 residues short of the end of the CDR3; the missing end is completed from the germline J gene. The chain recombines TRBV2 with TRBJ2-2; 15 bases are a match to TRBD2. The CDR3 loop spans 17 amino acids. V trimming: 6 bases; J trimming: 2 bases; junction bases outside the gene matches: 4. Germline assignment: CDR1 SNHLY and CDR2 FYNNEI. The sequenced part of the CDR3 DNA is TGTGCCAGCAGGAGGACTAGCGGGGGGGTTAACACCGGGGAG. Its translation: CASRRTSGGVNTGE. The complete CDR3 sequence is CASRRTSGGVNTGELFF.

This clone occurred many times. The CDR3 goes on 3 residues after the read ends, and that part is filled in from the germline J gene. The chain is built from TRBV7-8 and TRBJ1-3, with D perhaps TRBD1 (6 bases). V lost 5 bases to trimming and J lost 0 bases, with 14 bases between them. The CDR3 consists of 16 residues. CDR1 and CDR2 from the germline V gene are SGHVS and FQNEAQ. The CDR3 DNA, read in part, is TGTGCCAGCAGCCGGCCAACAGGGTTCTCTGGAAACACC. It codes for CASSRPTGFSGNT. Given in full, the CDR3 is CASSRPTGFSGNTIYF.

This clone occurred many times. Read coverage stops 3 residues before the CDR3 terminus; the germline J gene supplies the remainder. This chain joins TRBV19 and TRBJ2-3, with 10 bases aligning to TRBD2. With 4 bases clipped from V and 4 bases from J, the junction kept 8 bases outside the gene matches. From germline, CDR1 is LNHDA and CDR2 SQIVND (reference sequence). The CDR3 contains 16 residues. CDR3 DNA (partial): TGTGCCAGTAGTAGCACTAGCGGGGAGGTAGCAGATACG. Amino acids: CASSSTSGEVADT. The CDR3, in full, reads CASSSTSGEVADTQYF.